The 5 T cell receptor beta chains below all came from one sample that was sequenced in a study of shared clonotypes between healthy human individuals. Repertoires were generated with immunoSEQ multiplex PCR, while TCRdb's copy carries only in-frame clones and drops some. In the table there are 1 million to 1.2 million clones, 60% to 80% of which are singletons. Sequencing used memory CD4+ T cells from PBMCs. Subset defined: CD45RA-negative fraction. The receptors derive from a man between 18 and 35 years old in good health. Some clones in this sample may be carry-over from other donors' samples.

The chain employs TRBV5-1 and TRBJ2-7, with D possibly matching TRBD2 (5 bases). CDR1 is SGHRS, CDR2 YFSETQ, per germline. This CDR3 is built from 15 residues. V dropped 4 bases and J dropped 0 bases, with 14 bases sitting between them. The CDR3 coding sequence is TGCGCCAGCAGCCCCTCGTCCGGGGTCTCCTACGAGCAGTACTTC. Amino acid sequence: CASSPSSGVSYEQYF.

This chain uses TRBV7-9 with TRBJ2-6, with D possibly being TRBD2 (6 bases). Germline values: CDR1 SEHNR, CDR2 FQNEAQ (reference sequence). Trimming left V 5 bases short and J 2 bases short, with 13 bases between. This CDR3 is 16 amino acids long. The CDR3 nucleotides are TGTGCCAGCAGCCGCATCGGCGGGGCTGGGGCCAACGTCCTGACTTTC. This gives the protein CASSRIGGAGANVLTF.

This clone was seen a handful of times. The sample holds other DNA sequences that translate to the same CDR3. The V gene is TRBV19, the J gene TRBJ1-1; 8 nucleotides line up with TRBD1. CDR1 is LNHDA, CDR2 SQIVND, per germline (reference sequence). The V segment lost 8 bases and the J segment 0 bases; nucleotides outside the gene matches: 2. There are 13 residues in the CDR3. CDR3 loop: CASGQGLNTEAFF. CDR3 DNA sequence: TGTGCCAGTGGACAGGGCCTGAACACTGAAGCTTTCTTT.

The chain uses TRBV4-3 and TRBJ2-7; no reliable D call. In germline, CDR1 is LGHNA, CDR2 YSLEER. The CDR3 extends over 13 amino acids. V gave up 0 bases and J gave up 3 bases, with 6 bases separating them. The CDR3 nucleotides read TGCGCCAGCAGCCAAGAAAGGCTCTACGAGCAGTACTTC. Its translation is CASSQERLYEQYF.

This clone has just one count. The chain recombines TRBV7-3 with TRBJ1-6; D gene uncertain. The CDR3 is 14 residues long. The V gene's germline CDR1 is SGHTA and CDR2 FQGTGA. V was shortened by 5 bases and J by 7 bases, with 12 bases between the two germline ends. This chain's CDR3 is CASSVSAENSPLHF. DNA of the CDR3: TGTGCCAGCAGCGTATCGGCCGAAAATTCACCCCTCCACTTT.